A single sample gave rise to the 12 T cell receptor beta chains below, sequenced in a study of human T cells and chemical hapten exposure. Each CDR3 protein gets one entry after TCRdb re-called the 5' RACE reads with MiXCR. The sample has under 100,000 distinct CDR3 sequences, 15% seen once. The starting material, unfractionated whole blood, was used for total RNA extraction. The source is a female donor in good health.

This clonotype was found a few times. Here the CDR3 reads CASSLAARPGTDTQYF. The CDR3 region has the DNA TGTGCCAGCAGCTTAGCGGCACGACCCGGCACAGATACGCAGTATTTT. V and J are TRBV7-8 and TRBJ2-3; D unclear. The ends were cut back, 0 bases at V and 1 base at J, with 11 bases in the middle. This CDR3 is built from 16 residues. Germline CDR1 reads SGHVS; CDR2 reads FQNEAQ.

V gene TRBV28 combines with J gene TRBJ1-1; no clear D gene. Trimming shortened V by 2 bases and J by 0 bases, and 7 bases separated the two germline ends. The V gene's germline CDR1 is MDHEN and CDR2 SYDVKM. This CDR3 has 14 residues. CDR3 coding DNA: TGTGCCAGCAGTTTAGCAGTAATGAACACTGAAGCTTTCTTT. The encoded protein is CASSLAVMNTEAFF.

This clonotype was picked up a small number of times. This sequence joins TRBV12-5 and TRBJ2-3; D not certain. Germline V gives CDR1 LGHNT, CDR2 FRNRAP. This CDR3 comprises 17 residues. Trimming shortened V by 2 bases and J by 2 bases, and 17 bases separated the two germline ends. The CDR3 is CASGLLVSPSLTDTQYF. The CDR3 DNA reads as TGTGCTAGTGGTTTGTTGGTGTCCCCCTCGCTCACAGATACGCAGTATTTT.

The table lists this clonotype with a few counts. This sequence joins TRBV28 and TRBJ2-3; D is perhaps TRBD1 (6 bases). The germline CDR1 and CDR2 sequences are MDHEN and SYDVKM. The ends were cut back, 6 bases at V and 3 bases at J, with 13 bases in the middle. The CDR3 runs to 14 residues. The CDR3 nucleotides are TGTGCCAGCAGAACAGGGAGTTTAACAGATACGCAGTATTTT. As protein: CASRTGSLTDTQYF.

The CDR3 DNA is TGTGCCAGCAGTTTGAGGGCAGGGGGGGCCCAGCCCCAGCATTTT. This translates into CASSLRAGGAQPQHF. The chain is built from TRBV28 and TRBJ1-5; the match to TRBD1 covers 7 bases. The CDR3 contains 15 residues. Losses at the gene ends were 3 bases for V and 7 bases for J; bases not matched to a gene: 9. The germline V gene has CDR1 MDHEN and CDR2 SYDVKM.

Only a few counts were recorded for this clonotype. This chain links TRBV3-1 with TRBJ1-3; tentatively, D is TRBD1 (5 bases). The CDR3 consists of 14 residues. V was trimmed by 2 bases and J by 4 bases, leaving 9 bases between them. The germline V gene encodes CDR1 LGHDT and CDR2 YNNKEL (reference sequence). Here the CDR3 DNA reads TGTGCCAGCAGCCAACAGGGAGGAGGAAACACCATATATTTT. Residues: CASSQQGGGNTIYF. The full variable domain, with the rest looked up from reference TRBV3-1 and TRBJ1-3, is DTAVSQTPKYLVTQMGNDKSIKCEQNLGHDTMYWYKQDSKKFLKIMFSYNNKELIINETVPNRFSPKSPDKAHLNLHINSLELGDSAVYFCASSQQGGGNTIYFGEGSWLTVV.

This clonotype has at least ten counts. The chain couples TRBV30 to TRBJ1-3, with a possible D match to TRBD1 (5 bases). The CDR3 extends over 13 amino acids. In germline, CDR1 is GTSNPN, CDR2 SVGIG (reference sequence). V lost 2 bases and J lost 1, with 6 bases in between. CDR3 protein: CAWSRGSGNTIYF. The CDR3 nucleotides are TGTGCCTGGAGTAGGGGTTCTGGAAACACCATATATTTT.

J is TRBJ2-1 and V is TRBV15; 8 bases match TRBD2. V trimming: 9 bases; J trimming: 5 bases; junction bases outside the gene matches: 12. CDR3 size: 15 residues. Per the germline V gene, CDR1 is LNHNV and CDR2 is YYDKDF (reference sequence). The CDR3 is CATRRGAGVDNEQFF. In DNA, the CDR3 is TGTGCCACTAGAAGAGGAGCGGGGGTAGACAATGAGCAGTTCTTC.

DNA for the CDR3: TGTGCCAGCAGTTACGAGGCTAGCGGAACCTCCTACAATGAGCAGTTCTTC. It is translated as CASSYEASGTSYNEQFF. The V and J genes are TRBV6-5 and TRBJ2-1; 7 bases map to TRBD2. Germline CDR1 is MNHEY and CDR2 is SVGAGI. The CDR3 is 17 residues long. V trimming: 2 bases; J trimming: 0 bases; junction bases outside the gene matches: 7.

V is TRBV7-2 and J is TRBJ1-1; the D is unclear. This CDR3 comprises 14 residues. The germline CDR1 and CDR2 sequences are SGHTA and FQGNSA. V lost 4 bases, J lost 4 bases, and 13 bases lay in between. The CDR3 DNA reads TGTGCCAGCAGCTATGGAGATCGTACCACTGAAGCTTTCTTT. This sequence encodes CASSYGDRTTEAFF.

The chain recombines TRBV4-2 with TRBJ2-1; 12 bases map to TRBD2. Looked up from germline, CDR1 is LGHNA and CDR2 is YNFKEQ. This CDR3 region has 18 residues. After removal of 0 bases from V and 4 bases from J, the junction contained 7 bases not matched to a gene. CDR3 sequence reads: CASSQDPLAGGRYNEQFF. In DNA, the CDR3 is TGTGCCAGCAGCCAAGACCCACTAGCGGGAGGTCGGTACAATGAGCAGTTCTTC.

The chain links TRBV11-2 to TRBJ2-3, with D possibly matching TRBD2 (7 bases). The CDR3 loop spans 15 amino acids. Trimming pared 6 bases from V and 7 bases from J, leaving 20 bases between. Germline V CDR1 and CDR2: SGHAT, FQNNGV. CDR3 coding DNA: TGTGCCAGCAGGCCAGGGCGGGGGCGCAGAAATACGCAGTATTTT. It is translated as CASRPGRGRRNTQYF. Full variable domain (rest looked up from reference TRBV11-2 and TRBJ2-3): EAGVAQSPRYKIIEKRQSVAFWCNPISGHATLYWYQQILGQGPKLLIQFQNNGVVDDSQLPKDRFSAERLKGVDSTLKIQPAKLEDSAVYLCASRPGRGRRNTQYFGPGTRLTVL.